The present TCR beta chain was sequenced within a study of T cell repertoires in cytomegalovirus infection. On the study more broadly: Public TCR beta signatures indicated both CMV infection and matching HLA type. Study findings and constraints: Totalled public TCR beta family frequency picked out people who carried CMV plus the relevant HLA.

In its sample, this clonotype was seen a few times. Its antigen is not known. TCRdb independently ran MiXCR on the reads; one entry per CDR3 protein. The data contain under 150,000 distinct CDR3 sequences, more than 20% of them singletons. This TCR derives from a human donor in good health (CMV status not recorded). Some clones in this sample may be carry-over from other donors' samples. Sequencing was carried out using PBMCs, sequenced either directly or after in vitro stimulation (not recorded which).

The CDR3 bases are TGTGCCAGCAGAGAACTAGCGTACAATGAGCAGTTCTTC. It translates to CASRELAYNEQFF. J is TRBJ2-1 and V is TRBV6-2 or TRBV6-3; 7 bases match TRBD2. The CDR3 extends over 13 amino acids. Unmatched junction bases numbered 3, after V lost 6 bases and J lost 4 bases. Germline assignment: CDR1 MNHEY and CDR2 SVGEGT.